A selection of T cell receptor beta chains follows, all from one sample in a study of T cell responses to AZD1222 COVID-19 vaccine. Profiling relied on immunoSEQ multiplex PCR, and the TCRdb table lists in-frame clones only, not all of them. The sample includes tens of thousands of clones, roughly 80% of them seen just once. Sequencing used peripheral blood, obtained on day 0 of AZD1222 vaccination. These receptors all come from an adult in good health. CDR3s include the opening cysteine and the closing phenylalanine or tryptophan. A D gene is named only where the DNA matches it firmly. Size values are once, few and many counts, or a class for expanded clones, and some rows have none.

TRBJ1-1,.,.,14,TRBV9,TGTGCCAGCAGCGTAGCTACAGGGAACACTGAAGCTTTCTTT,CASSVATGNTEAFF
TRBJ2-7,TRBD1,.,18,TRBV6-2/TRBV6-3,TGTGCCAGCAGTTCCTTAACCCTAGGGACAGCGAGCTACTACGAGCAGTACTTC,CASSSLTLGTASYYEQYF
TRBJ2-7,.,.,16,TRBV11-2,TGTGCCAGCAGCTTAGTTGGCGGGATGGGAATGGTCGAGCAGTACTTC,CASSLVGGMGMVEQYF
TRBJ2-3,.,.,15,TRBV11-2,TGTGCCAGCAGCTTAAGTTGGCAGAGCACAGATACGCAGTATTTT,CASSLSWQSTDTQYF
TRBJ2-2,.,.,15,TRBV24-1,TGTGCCACCAGTGATTTAACTAGTCCAGCCGGGGAGCTGTTTTTT,CATSDLTSPAGELFF
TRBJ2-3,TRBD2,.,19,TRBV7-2,TGTGCCAGCAGCTTATTTTTTTCTGGCGGGAGGGCCGTGACAGATACGCAGTATTTT,CASSLFFSGGRAVTDTQYF
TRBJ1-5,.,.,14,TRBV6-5,TGTGCCAGCACTCCCTCCAGAGGGAATCAGCCCCAGCATTTT,CASTPSRGNQPQHF
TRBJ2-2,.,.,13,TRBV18,TGTGCCAGCTCACCACCCCTCACCGGGGAGCTGTTTTTT,CASSPPLTGELFF
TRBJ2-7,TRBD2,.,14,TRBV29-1,TGCAGCGTTGCACTAGCGGGAGAAGACTACGAGCAGTACTTC,CSVALAGEDYEQYF
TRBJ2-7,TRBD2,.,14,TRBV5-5,TGTGCCAGCAGCTTTGGAGCGGGAGGCTACGAGCAGTACTTC,CASSFGAGGYEQYF
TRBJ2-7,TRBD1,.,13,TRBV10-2,TGCGCCACCAGGACAGGGTCTATTTACGAGCAGTACTTC,CATRTGSIYEQYF
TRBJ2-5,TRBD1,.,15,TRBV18,TGTGCCAGCTCACCATACCGGGACAGGGAAGAGACCCAGTACTTC,CASSPYRDREETQYF
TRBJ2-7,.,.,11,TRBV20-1,TGCAGTGCTAGATGGTCCTACGAGCAGTACTTC,CSARWSYEQYF
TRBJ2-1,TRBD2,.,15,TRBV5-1,TGCGCCAGCAGCTCCCTGGGGCGGGAGGCATATGAGCAGTTCTTC,CASSSLGREAYEQFF
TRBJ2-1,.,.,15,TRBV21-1,TGTGCCAGCAGCAAAGATAAATGGCCTCCGGGTGAGCAGTTCTTC,CASSKDKWPPGEQFF
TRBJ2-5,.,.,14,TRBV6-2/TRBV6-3,TGTGCCAGCAGTTACCCTGCGACACAAGAGACCCAGTACTTC,CASSYPATQETQYF
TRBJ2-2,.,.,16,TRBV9,TGTGCTAGCAGCGTAGTCCCTACCGTAGGAATGGGGGAGCTGTTTTTT,CASSVVPTVGMGELFF
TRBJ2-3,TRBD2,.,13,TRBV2,TGTGCCAGACAAGCGGGGCGGGCAGATACGCAGTATTTT,CARQAGRADTQYF
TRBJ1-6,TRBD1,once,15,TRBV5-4,TGTGCCAGCAGCTTGGCGGTGACAGGGGGATCACCCCTCCACTTT,CASSLAVTGGSPLHF
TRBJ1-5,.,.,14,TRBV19,TGTGCCAGTAGTTCAGGGTTTGGGAATCAGCCCCAGCATTTT,CASSSGFGNQPQHF
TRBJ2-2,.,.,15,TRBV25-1,TGTGCCAGCAGTTTCTCACGATCGGCAGGCGGGGAGCTGTTTTTT,CASSFSRSAGGELFF
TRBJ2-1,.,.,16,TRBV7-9,TGTGCCAGCAGCTTAGGTCGCGGGCGAACCTACAATGAGCAGTTCTTC,CASSLGRGRTYNEQFF
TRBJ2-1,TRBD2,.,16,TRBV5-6,TGTGCCAGCAGCTTTGTCGGGTCTAGCGGTTACAATGAGCAGTTCTTC,CASSFVGSSGYNEQFF
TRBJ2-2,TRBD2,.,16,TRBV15,TGTGCCACCAGCAGAGATCGACCTAGCGGGACCGGGGAGCTGTTTTTT,CATSRDRPSGTGELFF
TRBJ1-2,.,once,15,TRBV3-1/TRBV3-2,TGTGCCAGCAGCCAAAATTTCGGGGCGCGCTATGGCTACACCTTC,CASSQNFGARYGYTF
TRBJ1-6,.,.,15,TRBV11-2,TGTGCCAGCAGCTTAGTGGTCTTGGCGGGTTCACCCCTCCACTTT,CASSLVVLAGSPLHF
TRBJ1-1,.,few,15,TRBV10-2,TGCGCCAGCAGTGACGGGAGGTTGGGGAACACTGAAGCTTTCTTT,CASSDGRLGNTEAFF
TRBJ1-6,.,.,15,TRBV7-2,TGTGCCAGCAGCTTAGATACAGGGCTGGGTTCACCCCTCCACTTT,CASSLDTGLGSPLHF
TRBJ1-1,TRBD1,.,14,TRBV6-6,TGTGCCAGCAGTTACTCCGGGACAGGCTCTGAAGCTTTCTTT,CASSYSGTGSEAFF
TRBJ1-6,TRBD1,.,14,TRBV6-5,TGTGCCAGCAGTATACGACAGGGGAGATCACCCCTCCACTTT,CASSIRQGRSPLHF
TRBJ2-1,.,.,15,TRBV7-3,TGTGCCAGCAGCCCGTATACGAGTCGGTACAATGAGCAGTTCTTC,CASSPYTSRYNEQFF
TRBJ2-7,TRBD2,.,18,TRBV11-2,TGTGCCAGCAGCTTAGAGATGAGCGGGAGGGCCTTTGGAAACGAGCAGTACTTC,CASSLEMSGRAFGNEQYF
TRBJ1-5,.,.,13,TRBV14,TGTGCCAGCAGCCAGTCCGCCCATCAGCCCCAGCATTTT,CASSQSAHQPQHF
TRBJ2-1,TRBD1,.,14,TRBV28,TGTGCCAGCAGTTTGTCAGGGGGCTACAATGAGCAGTTCTTC,CASSLSGGYNEQFF
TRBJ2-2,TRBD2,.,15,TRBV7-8,TGTGCCAGCAGCTTATTAGCGGGAGGAACCGGGGAGCTGTTTTTT,CASSLLAGGTGELFF
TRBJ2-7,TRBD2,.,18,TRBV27,TGTGCCAGCTCTTATCTAGGGGTAGCGGGACAAAGCTCCTACGAGCAGTACTTC,CASSYLGVAGQSSYEQYF
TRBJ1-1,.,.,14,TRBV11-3,TGTGCCAGCAGCCACGGTGGGTTGGACACTGAAGCTTTCTTT,CASSHGGLDTEAFF
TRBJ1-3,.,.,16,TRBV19,TGTGCCAGTACTTTACTTACAAGTTTCTCTGGAAACACCATATATTTT,CASTLLTSFSGNTIYF
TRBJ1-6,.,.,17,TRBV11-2,TGTGCCAGCAGCTCCACCCGAACGGGCGCAACCTTGGCACCCCTCCACTTT,CASSSTRTGATLAPLHF
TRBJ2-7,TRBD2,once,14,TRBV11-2,TGTGCCAGCAGCCGTACTAGCGACTCCTACGAGCAGTACTTC,CASSRTSDSYEQYF
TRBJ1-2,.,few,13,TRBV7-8,TGTGCCAGCAGCTTTAACAAGAACTATGGCTACACCTTC,CASSFNKNYGYTF
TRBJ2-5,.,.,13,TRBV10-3,TGTGCCATCCGGATAACGGGGCGGGAGACCCAGTACTTC,CAIRITGRETQYF
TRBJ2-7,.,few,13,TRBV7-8,TGTGCCAGCAGCCTCACTTACCTCGCAGAGCAGTACTTC,CASSLTYLAEQYF
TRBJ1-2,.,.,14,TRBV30,TGTGCCTGGAGTATTCAGGGAACTAACTATGGCTACACCTTC,CAWSIQGTNYGYTF
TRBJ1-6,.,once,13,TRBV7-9,TGTGCCAGCAGCTTAGTAGGGAACAATCCCCTCCACTTT,CASSLVGNNPLHF
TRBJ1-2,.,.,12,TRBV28,TGTGCCAGCATGCGGGAGAACTATGGCTACACCTTC,CASMRENYGYTF
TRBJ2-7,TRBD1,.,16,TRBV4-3,TGCGCCAGCAGCCAGTTTTGGCAGGGGGAGACCTACGAGCAGTACTTC,CASSQFWQGETYEQYF
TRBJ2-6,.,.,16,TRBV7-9,TGTGCCAGCAGCCCCCACGGAGCACCCGGGGCCAACGTCCTGACTTTC,CASSPHGAPGANVLTF
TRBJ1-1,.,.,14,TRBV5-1,TGCGCCAGCAGCTCCCTGCCAGGGAACACTGAAGCTTTCTTT,CASSSLPGNTEAFF
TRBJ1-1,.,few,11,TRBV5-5,TGTGCCAGCAGCTTGACAGCAGAAGCTTTCTTT,CASSLTAEAFF
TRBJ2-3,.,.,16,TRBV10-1,TGCGCCAGCAGTGAGTACGGGGACGGGTATCGGGATACGCAGTATTTT,CASSEYGDGYRDTQYF
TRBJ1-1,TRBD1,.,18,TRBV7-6,TGTGCCAGAAAAAATGATCGTGTTAGGGGGCTCTCGAGGACTGAAGCTTTCTTT,CARKNDRVRGLSRTEAFF
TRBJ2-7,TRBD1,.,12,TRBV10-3,TGTGCCATCGGACAGGGGAACTACGAGCAGTACTTC,CAIGQGNYEQYF
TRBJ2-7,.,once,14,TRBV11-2,TGTGCCAGCAGCTTAGGGACCCACAGGGACGGGCAGTACTTC,CASSLGTHRDGQYF
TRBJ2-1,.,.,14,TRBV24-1,TGTGCCACCAGCCACGAGGGACGGAAAAATGAGCAGTTCTTC,CATSHEGRKNEQFF
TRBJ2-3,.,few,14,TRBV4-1,TGCGCCAGCAGCCAAGTCTTCCTCTACGATACGCAGTATTTT,CASSQVFLYDTQYF
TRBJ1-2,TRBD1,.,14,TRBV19,TGTGCCAGTAGTATCGGTGAGGGGGCTGGTGGCTACACCTTC,CASSIGEGAGGYTF